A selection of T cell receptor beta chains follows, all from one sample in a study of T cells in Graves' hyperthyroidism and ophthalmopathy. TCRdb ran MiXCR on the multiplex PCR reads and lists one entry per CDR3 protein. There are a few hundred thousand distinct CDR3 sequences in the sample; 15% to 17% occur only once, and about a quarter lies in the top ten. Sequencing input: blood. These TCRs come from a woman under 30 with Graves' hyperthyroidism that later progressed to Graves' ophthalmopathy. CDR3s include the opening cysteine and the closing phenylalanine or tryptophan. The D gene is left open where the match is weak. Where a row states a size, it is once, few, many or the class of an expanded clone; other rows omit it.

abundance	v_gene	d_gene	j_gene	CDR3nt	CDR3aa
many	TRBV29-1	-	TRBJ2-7	TGCAGCGTTGAAGATGCACAGGGTGGCGAGCAGTACTTC	CSVEDAQGGEQYF
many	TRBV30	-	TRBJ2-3	TGTGCCTTGGGGGGAGTCGCTACAGATACGCAGTATTTT	CALGGVATDTQYF
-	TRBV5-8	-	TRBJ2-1	TGTGCCAGCAGCGGGGTTGGGTACTACAATGAGCAGTTCTTC	CASSGVGYYNEQFF
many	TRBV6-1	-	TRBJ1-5	TGTGCCAGCAGTGAAAGAGGGGGGCAGCCCCAGCATTTT	CASSERGGQPQHF
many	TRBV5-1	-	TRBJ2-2	TGCGCCAGCAGCTTAGAGGGGTACCCCACCGGGGAGCTGTTTTTT	CASSLEGYPTGELFF
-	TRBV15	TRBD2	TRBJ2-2	TGTGCCACCTCTGCGTTCACAACCGGGACTAGCGGGAGCGCGTACACCGGGGAGCTGTTTTTT	CATSAFTTGTSGSAYTGELFF
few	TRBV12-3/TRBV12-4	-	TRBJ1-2	TGTGCCAGCAGTTTAGCGGGAGAAATCTATGGCTACACCTTC	CASSLAGEIYGYTF
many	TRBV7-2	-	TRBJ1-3	TGTGCCAGCAGCTTAGGGACCCCTGGAAACACCATATATTTT	CASSLGTPGNTIYF
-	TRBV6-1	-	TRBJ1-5	TGTGCCAGCAGCCCCGGGCACCGGCCCCAGCATTTT	CASSPGHRPQHF
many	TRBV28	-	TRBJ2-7	TGTGCCAGCAGTTTGCCAAACCGGGGGGCCTCCTACGAGCAGTACTTC	CASSLPNRGASYEQYF
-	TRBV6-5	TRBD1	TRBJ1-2	TGTGCCAGCAGTTACTCGACAGGGGGCGTAAATACCTTC	CASSYSTGGVNTF
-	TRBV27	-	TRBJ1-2	TGTGCCAGCAGTTTATTCTCAACAGGTTTTATCGGCTACACCTTC	CASSLFSTGFIGYTF
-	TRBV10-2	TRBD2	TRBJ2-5	TGCGCCAGCAGTGAGTCCTCCTCTAGCGGGAGGGAGACCCAGTACTTC	CASSESSSSGRETQYF
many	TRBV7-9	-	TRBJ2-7	TGTGCCAGCAGCTGGGGCGGCTCCTACGAGCAGTACTTC	CASSWGGSYEQYF
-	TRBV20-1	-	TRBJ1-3	TGCAGTGCTAGGAAACACTCTGGAAACACCATATATTTT	CSARKHSGNTIYF
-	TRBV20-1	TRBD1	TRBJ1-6	TGCAGTGCTAGGCCTGGGACAGGGGGATCACCCCTCCACTTT	CSARPGTGGSPLHF
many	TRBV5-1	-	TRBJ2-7	TGCGCCAGCAGCTTGGTCCCTGGGTGGGAAGCCGAGCAGTACTTC	CASSLVPGWEAEQYF
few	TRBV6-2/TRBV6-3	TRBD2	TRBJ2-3	TGTGCCAGCAGTTACTCGAGAATAGGGACTAGCGGAGCTGGGCCAGATACGCAGTATTTT	CASSYSRIGTSGAGPDTQYF
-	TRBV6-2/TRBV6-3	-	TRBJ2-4	TGTGCCAGCAGTTACCCCACTGAGGCAGAAGGCATTCAGTACTTC	CASSYPTEAEGIQYF
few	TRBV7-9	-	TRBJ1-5	TGTGCCAGCAGCTCAACAGGGTATAGCAATCAGCCCCAGCATTTT	CASSSTGYSNQPQHF
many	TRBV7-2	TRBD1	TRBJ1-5	TGTGCCAGCAGTCACCAAACAGGGGCAGCCAATCAGCCCCAGCATTTT	CASSHQTGAANQPQHF
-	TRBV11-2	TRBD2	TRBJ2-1	TGTGCCAGCAGGCCCCTCGGGACTAGCACCAATGAGCAGTTCTTC	CASRPLGTSTNEQFF